This T cell receptor beta chain comes out of a study of blood T cell repertoires in COVID-19 (dated by TCRdb to 2020 to 2022). Background for the entire study: Collaborator samples came from the United States, Italy and Spain and covered acute and convalescent phases of COVID-19. The prospective study material was composed of cDNA or gDNA derived from T cells, B-cell-depleted T cells, or PBMCs. Deeply sampled blood TCRbeta repertoires from subjects exposed to, actively infected with, or recovered from COVID-19 were included in the dataset. The repertoires were released in a freely available public database intended as a resource for research on the immune response to SARS-CoV-2. The samples were drawn from the first 160 participants of the ongoing ImmuneRACE study and from over 950 subjects provided by 6 global collaborators. Sample metadata almost always included a de-identified subject ID, COVID-19 status, age in years and sex. Where available, HLA class I and class II types were obtained from metadata supplied by the sample provider rather than from assay-based typing.

Worth noting for this clone: Its specific antigen is unknown. It has no much larger one-base neighbor in the sample; base qualities were not kept.

Overall study results and their limits: The quantity of clinical and demographic metadata differed by source and by participant and was supplied without curation.

TCRbeta CDR3 regions were amplified from genomic DNA using the immunoSEQ Assay, a bias-controlled multiplex PCR. On the study's bioinformatics: The number of nucleated cells in each sample was estimated by amplification of reference gene primers within the assay. To quantify the absolute abundance of each unique TCRbeta CDR3 rearrangement, sequence reads were collapsed and filtered. For each sample, productive Simpson clonality was calculated by taking the square root of Simpson's diversity index across productive rearrangements. The clones in this table, taken by TCRdb from immuneACCESS, are in-frame only. Not every clone is retained; where verified, under half of the shortfall comes from an unresolved V gene, and the cause of the rest is unknown. The DNA was the basis for D and trimming; V, J and clone size are from that table. The sample yields over 120,000 clones; approximately 80% were counted once. The ten biggest clones cover 4.8% of the sample.

For CDR1 and CDR2, the germline V gene lists SGHRS and YFSETQ. The CDR3 covers 13 residues, taking in both the cysteine and the phenylalanine. Just the 39-base CDR3 DNA is kept, in frame starting at base 1. V sheds 1 base and J sheds 1 base, leaving 6 bases between their ends. Whole blood was collected in K2EDTA tubes by collaborating institutions according to the institutions' own protocols. For TCRbeta analysis, collaborators shipped samples in one of three forms: frozen whole blood, isolated PBMCs, or DNA extracted from either of those sample types. The sample consisted of peripheral blood. The rearranged chain carries TRBV5-1 and TRBJ2-7; the D gene cannot be resolved reliably. The TCR sequence derives from a human donor in a cohort sampled during active COVID-19. The DNA sequence is TGCGCCAGCAGCTTGCTGTATTCCTACGAGCAGTACTTC. Its product reads: CASSLLYSYEQYF. With all but the CDR3 taken from the reference TRBV5-1 and TRBJ2-7 genes, the full variable domain is: KAGVTQTPRYLIKTRGQQVTLSCSPISGHRSVSWYQQTPGQGLQFLFEYFSETQRNKGNFPGRFSGRQFSNSRSEMNVSTLELGDSALYLCASSLLYSYEQYFGPGTRLTVT.